The 8 T cell receptor beta chains below were found in one sample sequenced in a study of T cell responses to AZD1222 COVID-19 vaccine. Produced via immunoSEQ multiplex PCR; TCRdb's table is partial and in-frame only. The table records around 120,000 clones, 90% of them present only once. The sequences come from peripheral blood, collected on day 0 of AZD1222 vaccination. All receptors come from an adult in good health.

The genes are TRBV24-1 and TRBJ2-2; TRBD1 matches 10 bases. Trimming at V came to 4 bases and at J to 6 bases, leaving 4 bases not matched to a gene. The CDR3 spans 15 residues. Germline assignment: CDR1 KGHDR and CDR2 SFDVKD. CDR3: CATSDLGTGAGELFF. CDR3 DNA sequence: TGTGCCACCAGTGACCTTGGGACAGGGGCCGGGGAGCTGTTTTTT.

V and J are TRBV18 and TRBJ2-7, with TRBD2 as a possible D gene (6 bases). Germline V gives CDR1 KGHSH, CDR2 LQKENI. Trimming shortened V by 3 bases and J by 2 bases, and 11 bases separated the two germline ends. This CDR3 contains 14 residues. The CDR3: CASSPGGNTYEQYF. Here the CDR3 DNA reads TGTGCCAGCTCACCGGGGGGAAACACCTACGAGCAGTACTTC.

The rearrangement uses TRBV7-6 and TRBJ2-7; TRBD1 matches 9 bases. Germline trimming cut 5 bases from V and 5 bases from J; bases unmatched to any gene: 4. This CDR3 comprises 13 residues. Germline assignment: CDR1 SGHVS and CDR2 FNYEAQ. The CDR3, as DNA: TGTGCCAGCAGCGCCGGACAGGGGAACGAGCAGTACTTC. This sequence encodes CASSAGQGNEQYF.

This chain connects TRBV19 to TRBJ2-7; the match to TRBD1 covers 9 bases. The CDR3 extends over 18 amino acids. J lost 3 bases, V lost 1 base, and 13 bases had no gene match. Germline CDR1 and CDR2: LNHDA and SQIVND (reference sequence). This CDR3 is CASSIGRQGGISIYEQYF. The CDR3 DNA reads as TGTGCCAGTAGTATAGGCCGACAGGGGGGTATCTCGATCTACGAGCAGTACTTC. The full variable domain, its missing parts supplied by reference TRBV19 and TRBJ2-7, is DGGITQSPKYLFRKEGQNVTLSCEQNLNHDAMYWYRQDPGQGLRLIYYSQIVNDFQKGDIAEGYSVSREKKESFPLTVTSAQKNPTAFYLCASSIGRQGGISIYEQYFGPGTRLTVT.

The chain employs TRBV28 and TRBJ2-3; 7 bases agree with TRBD1. From germline, CDR1 is MDHEN and CDR2 SYDVKM. The CDR3 is 16 amino acids. After removal of 6 bases from V and 6 bases from J, the junction contained 15 bases not matched to a gene. This CDR3 is CASSIGGKPRRDTQYF. The CDR3 DNA reads as TGTGCCAGCAGCATAGGGGGCAAGCCCCGCCGGGATACGCAGTATTTT.

The chain joins TRBV10-2 to TRBJ1-1; the match to TRBD1 covers 8 bases. The CDR3 contains 15 residues. Germline CDR1 reads WSHSY; CDR2 reads SAAADI. With 2 bases clipped from V and 8 bases from J, the junction kept 10 bases outside the gene matches. The CDR3 spells CASSERTPGGAEAFF. The CDR3 DNA is TGCGCCAGCAGTGAGCGAACCCCAGGGGGCGCGGAAGCTTTCTTT.

The chain is built from TRBV27 and TRBJ2-1; D may match TRBD1 or TRBD2 (5 bases each). This CDR3 contains 16 residues. V was shortened by 6 bases and J by 2 bases, with 17 bases between the two germline ends. The V gene's germline CDR1 is MNHEY and CDR2 SMNVEV (reference sequence). CDR3 nucleotide sequence: TGTGCCAGCAGCAACCTGGGTGGGGGTCCCTACAATGAGCAGTTCTTC. Translated, it gives CASSNLGGGPYNEQFF.

The rearrangement uses TRBV5-1 and TRBJ1-1, with D possibly TRBD1 on 5 matching bases. Germline CDR1 and CDR2: SGHRS and YFSETQ. The CDR3 is made up of 14 amino acids. Trimming took off 0 bases at V and 11 bases at J, with 17 bases between the two ends. The CDR3 here is CASSLGSGGLAAFF. The CDR3 bases are TGCGCCAGCAGCTTGGGCTCTGGGGGTTTGGCGGCTTTCTTT.